Presented here are 22 T cell receptor beta chains from one specimen sequenced in a study of blood T cell repertoires in COVID-19. Assay: immunoSEQ multiplex PCR; the TCRdb copy retains only in-frame clones and omits some. The profile shows roughly 290,000 clones, approximately 86% of them singletons. Input material: peripheral blood. The receptors were gathered from a human donor with COVID-19, enrolled during active disease. The donor label of this sample is uncertain.

The chain uses TRBV5-3 and TRBJ2-7; maybe TRBD2 (6 bases). Being an ORF, TRBV5-3 has a function that is uncertain. The V gene lost 0 bases and the J gene lost 0 bases, with 22 bases spanning the gap. CDR3 length equals 19 residues. The CDR3 here is CARSLAPSTTSTTSYEQYF. CDR3 coding DNA: TGTGCCAGAAGCTTGGCCCCTTCTACTACTAGCACAACCTCCTACGAGCAGTACTTC.

The chain recombines TRBV29-1 with TRBJ1-2; D is possibly TRBD1 (5 bases). The CDR3 covers 14 residues. Trimming removed 8 bases at V and 7 bases at J, with 23 bases between. Germline CDR1 SQVTM, CDR2 ANQGSEA. DNA for the CDR3: TGCAGCCTCGAAGGTCCAGGGTGGGGAGGTGGCTACACCTTC. It is translated as CSLEGPGWGGGYTF.

In this sample, this clone turned up once. The V call is TRBV6-2 or TRBV6-3, the J call TRBJ2-2; D not resolved. The CDR3 is made up of 14 amino acids. The germline V and J ends were trimmed by 6 bases and 5 bases, with 13 bases remaining between them. Germline V gene lookup returns CDR1 MNHEY and CDR2 SVGEGT. The CDR3 DNA reads TGTGCCAGCAGCGAGAGTAGTGAGACCGGGGAGCTGTTTTTT. This sequence encodes CASSESSETGELFF.

The chain joins TRBV7-9 to TRBJ1-5, with 7 bases fitting TRBD1. Germline assignment: CDR1 SEHNR and CDR2 FQNEAQ (reference sequence). This CDR3 has 14 amino acids. Trimming removed 3 bases from V and 6 bases from J; junction bases left unmatched: 5. For the CDR3, the DNA is TGTGCCAGCAGCTTGACAGGGTCGGGTCAGCCCCAGCATTTT. Residues: CASSLTGSGQPQHF.

The chain links TRBV6-5 to TRBJ1-2, with 7 bases lining up with TRBD1. Trimming at V came to 6 bases and at J to 2 bases, leaving 6 bases not matched to a gene. The V gene's germline CDR1 is MNHEY and CDR2 SVGAGI. CDR3 length equals 14 residues. The CDR3 region is CASRKLQGNYGYTF. The CDR3 DNA sequence: TGTGCCAGCAGAAAGCTACAGGGGAACTATGGCTACACCTTC.

This sequence joins TRBV7-3 and TRBJ1-1; TRBD1 aligns across 8 bases. The junction had 4 bases not matched to a gene; V was cut back by 4 bases and J by 3 bases. Germline assignment: CDR1 SGHTA and CDR2 FQGTGA. The CDR3 contains 14 residues. The CDR3 DNA reads as TGTGCCAGCAGCTCAGGGGGCCCTGACACTGAAGCTTTCTTT. It translates to CASSSGGPDTEAFF. Variable domain in full (rest from reference TRBV7-3 and TRBJ1-1): GAGVSQTPSNKVTEKGKYVELRCDPISGHTALYWYRQSLGQGPEFLIYFQGTGAADDSGLPNDRFFAVRPEGSVSTLKIQRTERGDSAVYLCASSSGGPDTEAFFGQGTRLTVV.

The chain recombines TRBV11-2 with TRBJ2-1; 10 positions agree with TRBD2. J lost 9 bases, V lost 5 bases, and 13 bases had no gene match. The CDR3 loop spans 16 amino acids. CDR1 and CDR2 from the germline V gene are SGHAT and FQNNGV. The CDR3 DNA reads as TGTGCCAGCAGCCTCCTTCCCCTAGCGGGAGCTGGTGAGCAGTTCTTC. Translation: CASSLLPLAGAGEQFF.

The rearrangement links TRBV30 to TRBJ2-7, with 7 bases matching TRBD1. The V gene's germline CDR1 is GTSNPN and CDR2 SVGIG (reference sequence). Trimming at V came to 3 bases and at J to 1 base, leaving 9 bases not matched to a gene. The CDR3 has 15 amino acids. The CDR3 DNA is TGTGCCTGGAGCCGCAGGGGGTCTTCGTCCTACGAGCAGTACTTC. Translated: CAWSRRGSSSYEQYF.

V gene TRBV7-2 combines with J gene TRBJ1-1; D might be TRBD1 (5 bases). This CDR3 region has 14 residues. Looked up from germline, CDR1 is SGHTA and CDR2 is FQGNSA. The V gene lost 2 bases and the J gene lost 4 bases, with 11 bases spanning the gap. Written as DNA, the CDR3 is TGTGCCAGCAGCTTACTGCGGGACCCCACTGAAGCTTTCTTT. It encodes CASSLLRDPTEAFF.

The chain employs TRBV24-1 and TRBJ2-1; 9 positions agree with TRBD2. The germline V gene has CDR1 KGHDR and CDR2 SFDVKD. V lost 6 bases and J lost 10; bases outside the gene matches: 9. The length of the CDR3 is 14 residues. The chain's CDR3 is CATSSLAGTREQFF. The CDR3 DNA sequence: TGTGCCACCAGTTCTCTAGCGGGGACCCGAGAGCAGTTCTTC.

The chain recombines TRBV18 with TRBJ1-1; weak D call: TRBD1 (5 bases). Germline CDR1 KGHSH, CDR2 LQKENI. The CDR3 has 14 residues. Trimming removed 6 bases at V and 1 base at J, with 12 bases between. CDR3 residues: CASSLIDRNTEAFF. The CDR3 nucleotides read TGTGCCAGCTCCCTCATCGACAGGAACACTGAAGCTTTCTTT.

This clone has just one count. The chain couples TRBV19 to TRBJ1-2, with a tentative D call TRBD1 (6 bases). CDR3 length: 16 amino acids. Germline V gene sequence: CDR1 LNHDA, CDR2 SQIVND (reference sequence). V was trimmed by 3 bases and J by 4 bases, leaving 18 bases between them. The CDR3 nucleotides are TGTGCCAGTAGTATCTCCCAGGGGAGCGTTGCCTATGGCTACACCTTC. Amino acid sequence: CASSISQGSVAYGYTF. The full variable domain, rest sourced from reference TRBV19 and TRBJ1-2, is DGGITQSPKYLFRKEGQNVTLSCEQNLNHDAMYWYRQDPGQGLRLIYYSQIVNDFQKGDIAEGYSVSREKKESFPLTVTSAQKNPTAFYLCASSISQGSVAYGYTFGSGTRLTVV.

This chain uses TRBV6-5 with TRBJ2-1; the D gene is possibly TRBD2 (7 bases). The V end was cut by 8 bases, the J end by 5 bases, with 16 bases between. The V gene's germline CDR1 is MNHEY and CDR2 SVGAGI. The length of the CDR3 is 14 residues. CDR3 loop: CASGRGGGNNEQFF. CDR3 DNA: TGTGCCAGCGGTCGGGGAGGGGGAAACAATGAGCAGTTCTTC.

The chain links TRBV27 to TRBJ2-7, with 10 bases that match TRBD2. The germline V gene encodes CDR1 MNHEY and CDR2 SMNVEV (reference sequence). CDR3 length: 16 amino acids. J was trimmed by 4 bases and V by 7 bases; bases with no gene match: 13. CDR3: CASIIGLAVKVYEQYF. For the CDR3, the DNA is TGTGCCAGCATTATAGGACTAGCGGTTAAGGTTTACGAGCAGTACTTC.

This clone is a singleton in its sample. This chain connects TRBV4-1 to TRBJ2-7; D unresolved. Germline V gene data show CDR1 as MGHRA and CDR2 as YSYEKL. V lost 0 bases and J 3 bases, leaving 12 bases between the germline ends. This CDR3 region has 15 residues. The CDR3, as DNA: TGCGCCAGCAGCCAAGATGTAAGCTCCCTCTACGAGCAGTACTTC. Protein: CASSQDVSSLYEQYF.

The V gene is TRBV15, the J gene TRBJ1-3, with D unclear. The CDR3 contains 14 residues. Trimming cost V 0 bases and J 3 bases, with 6 bases left between them. Germline V gives CDR1 LNHNV, CDR2 YYDKDF (reference sequence). CDR3: CATSRDLFGNTIYF. CDR3 DNA sequence: TGTGCCACCAGCAGAGATCTATTTGGAAACACCATATATTTT.

V gene TRBV28 combines with J gene TRBJ1-1, with D hard to call. Trimming left V 4 bases short and J 6 bases short, with 9 bases between. The CDR3 is made up of 12 amino acids. Germline V gives CDR1 MDHEN, CDR2 SYDVKM. CDR3 in DNA: TGTGCCAGCAGTTCCGGGTGGGCTGAAGCTTTCTTT. Translated, it gives CASSSGWAEAFF. The entire variable domain, with the rest obtained from reference TRBV28 and TRBJ1-1, is as follows: DVKVTQSSRYLVKRTGEKVFLECVQDMDHENMFWYRQDPGLGLRLIYFSYDVKMKEKGDIPEGYSVSREKKERFSLILESASTNQTSMYLCASSSGWAEAFFGQGTRLTVV.

V usage is TRBV28 and J usage is TRBJ1-5, with D unclear. Germline values: CDR1 MDHEN, CDR2 SYDVKM. The CDR3 contains 15 residues. The V gene lost 5 bases and the J gene lost 0 bases, with 11 bases spanning the gap. The CDR3 loop is CASSPRSNSNQPQHF. Written as DNA, the CDR3 is TGTGCCAGCAGTCCCCGGTCCAATAGCAATCAGCCCCAGCATTTT.

The CDR3 DNA follows: TGCGCCAGCAGCCCACAGGATACGGAGACCCAGTACTTC. Its protein product is CASSPQDTETQYF. This chain connects TRBV5-1 to TRBJ2-5; D possibly corresponds to TRBD1 (5 bases). The germline V gene encodes CDR1 SGHRS and CDR2 YFSETQ. CDR3 length equals 13 residues. The V gene lost 4 bases and the J gene lost 5 bases, with 12 bases spanning the gap.

V usage is TRBV3-1 (or the pseudogene TRBV3-2) and J usage is TRBJ1-6, with a possible D match to TRBD1 (5 bases). This CDR3 spans 16 amino acids. Germline CDR1 is LGHDT and CDR2 is YNNKEL (reference sequence). The V gene lost 4 bases and the J gene lost 4 bases, with 14 bases spanning the gap. The CDR3 sequence is CASSPGGDGYNSPLHF. The CDR3 DNA sequence: TGTGCCAGCAGCCCCGGAGGGGACGGTTATAATTCACCCCTCCACTTT.

The chain uses TRBV12-3 or TRBV12-4 and TRBJ1-1, with TRBD1 identical over 8 bases. The junction had 5 bases not matched to a gene; V was cut back by 6 bases and J by 5 bases. This CDR3 region has 13 residues. The CDR3 DNA sequence: TGTGCCAGCAGCCAGGGGGCGCGGACTGAAGCTTTCTTT. This translates into CASSQGARTEAFF.

This clone was observed once. The chain links TRBV3-1 (or the pseudogene TRBV3-2) to TRBJ1-2; D gene ambiguous. Between the trimmed V and J ends, which lost 0 bases and 4 bases, there was a span of 9 bases. The CDR3 extends over 14 amino acids. Germline lookup yields CDR1 LGHDT and CDR2 YNNKEL (reference sequence). The CDR3 reads CASSQDLESYGYTF. CDR3 in DNA: TGTGCCAGCAGCCAAGATTTAGAGTCCTATGGCTACACCTTC.